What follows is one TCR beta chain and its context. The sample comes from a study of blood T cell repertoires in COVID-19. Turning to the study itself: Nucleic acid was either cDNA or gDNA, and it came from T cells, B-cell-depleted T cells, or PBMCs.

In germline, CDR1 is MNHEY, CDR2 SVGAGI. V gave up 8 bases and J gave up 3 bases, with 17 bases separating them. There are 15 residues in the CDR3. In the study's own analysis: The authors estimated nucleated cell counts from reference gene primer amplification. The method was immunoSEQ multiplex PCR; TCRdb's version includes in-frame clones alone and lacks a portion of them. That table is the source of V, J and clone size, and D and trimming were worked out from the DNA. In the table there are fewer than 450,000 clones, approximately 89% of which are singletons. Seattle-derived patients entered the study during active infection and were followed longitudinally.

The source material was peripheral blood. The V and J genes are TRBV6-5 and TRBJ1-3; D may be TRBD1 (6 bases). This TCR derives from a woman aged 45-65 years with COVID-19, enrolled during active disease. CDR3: CASGLTGNRGNTIYF. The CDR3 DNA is TGTGCCAGCGGGTTAACAGGGAATCGTGGAAACACCATATATTTT.